The source of this T cell receptor (beta chain) is a study of blood T cell repertoires in COVID-19. On the study more broadly: Acute and convalescent COVID-19 specimens originated in the United States, Italy and Spain. In each case, the material was cDNA or gDNA derived from T cells, B-cell-depleted T cells, or PBMCs.

Authors' analysis steps: Reference gene primer amplification gave nucleated cell count estimates. The assay was immunoSEQ multiplex PCR, and TCRdb's table has in-frame clones only and misses some. Clonal size and the V and J genes are those of that table, whereas D and trimming came from the DNA. The sample consists of under 200,000 clones, about 89% of them appearing once. This clone was found a few times. The germline V gene has CDR1 MNHEY and CDR2 SVGEGT. This CDR3 has 13 residues. V lost 5 bases and J 10 bases, leaving 15 bases between the germline ends. This TCR was sampled from a man aged 65 to 85 with acute or convalescent COVID-19. The source material was peripheral blood. V and J are TRBV6-2 or TRBV6-3 and TRBJ2-1; tentative D call: TRBD1 (7 bases). The CDR3 sequence is CASSKIQGGEQFF. The CDR3 nucleotides are TGTGCCAGCAGTAAAATTCAGGGGGGAGAGCAGTTCTTC.